This entry is about one T cell receptor (beta chain). This clonotype was observed a handful of times. Its binding antigen is unknown. The sample holds no much larger clone one base away, and base qualities are not on file. The meaning of the sample's treatment or condition label: approximately 11-day PBMC culture with coronavirus spike peptide pools or control peptides (ViraFEST assay). To expand antigen-specific T cells with peptide pools and then pick out the expanded clonotypes through TCR sequencing, the study relied on the ViraFEST assay. The convalescent patients' positive SARS-CoV-2 PCR tests were from March to December 2020, which was before the Alpha, Beta and Delta variants emerged in the United States. PBMCs were cultured at roughly 2 million per well in IMDM supplemented with roughly 5.2% human AB serum and 9.5 to 10 IU/ml IL-2, with approximately 9.2 ug/ml peptide pools added. Half of the culture medium was replaced with fresh IL-2-containing medium on days 3 and 7. CD4+ T cells were isolated after around 9 days of culture through negative selection using the EasySep CD4+ T cell isolation kit. Ficoll-Paque Plus gradient centrifugation was used to isolate PBMCs from whole blood, and the isolated PBMCs were then either used fresh or cryopreserved at -140C. Each culture condition was generally run in triplicate wells.

The library was prepared using PCR. TCR sequencing of DNA from cultured CD4+ T cells used the Oncomine TCR Beta short-read assay at the Johns Hopkins FTIC core. Genomic DNA was extracted from the cultured CD4+ T cells with the QIAamp micro DNA kit. Oncomine TCR Beta libraries from cultured CD4+ T cells were pooled with unique dual indexes and sequenced on an Illumina iSeq 100. Regarding the original processing steps: Non-productive sequences were removed, and CDR3s not starting with C, not ending with F or W, or shorter than 7 amino acids were discarded. The MANAFEST web application was used to identify antigen-specific clonotypes by comparing peptide-stimulated wells against reference wells and other culture wells. For a clone to be called positive, the clone needed an FDR below 0.05, an odds ratio above 5, and a productive frequency above 0.1% in at least two of three replicate wells. A clonotype was classed as cross-reactive if the clonotype showed significant expansion both in SARS-CoV-2 spike wells and in at least one common cold coronavirus spike condition. Using R version 3.6.1, CDR3 homology was evaluated through Levenshtein distances (stringdist) along with unrooted phylogenetic trees (ape). TCRdb's own reprocessing of the public reads used fastp at Q25 and MiXCR and kept productive beta chains. Entries that share a CDR3 protein sequence are merged under the most common genes and DNA. Here the V and J calls rest on TCRdb's processing, not on the authors' analysis. The sample includes about 19,000 distinct CDR3 sequences, with 23% observed a single time. Almost 8% of the sample is taken by the ten largest.

This record comes from a study of vaccination and CD4 T cells after COVID-19 (dated by TCRdb to between 2021 and 2023). Study-level background: Every convalescent patient had a positive nasal swab PCR test for SARS-CoV-2, with mild disease in several patients and severe disease in one. In control cultures, a CEFX viral epitope pool was used as positive control, an HIV-1 Nef peptide pool was used as negative control, or no peptide was added. Two doses of either the Pfizer-BioNTech BNT162b2 vaccine (n=8) or the Moderna mRNA-1273 vaccine (n=2) were administered to participants. Post-COVID blood samples were collected from convalescent patients a median of roughly 100 days after diagnosis, with a range of roughly 30 to 170 days. In the convalescent cohort there were six males and four females, among whom were two Hispanic individuals, seven Caucasians, two Asians and one multiracial person. For stimulating the cultures, overlapping spike peptide pools were used, derived from SARS-CoV-2 as well as from the common cold coronaviruses HCoV-NL63, HCoV-OC43 and HCoV-229E. In ten to eleven COVID-19 convalescent patients and several infection-naive healthy vaccine recipients, the spike-specific CD4+ TCR repertoire before mRNA vaccination was compared with the repertoire after mRNA vaccination. Post-vaccine blood samples were collected a median of about 69 days after the second vaccine dose, ranging from about 13 to 250 days.

Broader findings and caveats from the paper: An increase in the median number of SARS-CoV-2-reactive clonotypes from some 20 after infection to a few dozen after vaccination was observed, but the change was not found to be significant. Of the vaccine-specific clones in convalescent patients, 304 of 307, or nearly all, reacted only to SARS-CoV-2 spike and did not cross-react with common cold coronaviruses. In convalescent patients, a median roughly 83% of post-vaccine SARS-CoV-2-reactive clones were detected only after vaccination, and vaccine-specific priming was suggested by this finding. The study included relatively few convalescent patients and did not analyze early timepoints after natural infection.

Inclusive of the bounding cysteine and phenylalanine, the CDR3 is 12 residues long. Only the CDR3 portion is preserved as DNA: 36 bases, with reading frame beginning at the first base. V sheds 7 bases and J sheds 6 bases, leaving 13 bases between their ends. The sequencing sample was made of cultured CD4+ T cells from blood. This receptor was obtained from a human donor with COVID-19. The receptor chain draws on TRBV23-1 and TRBJ2-7; the D gene is perhaps TRBD2, from 5 matching bases. TRBV23-1 is an open reading frame whose function is uncertain. The nucleotides read TGCGCCAGCACCCTCCCCGAGGGCGAGCAGTACTTC. This yields the protein CASTLPEGEQYF.